This TCR beta chain was sequenced during a study of T-cell reconstitution after alpha-beta-depleted transplantation in children. General observations from the study: T cells produced anew were the main source of T-cell counts and diversity one year after transplant. After transplant, at about two months, alpha-beta T cells were reportedly derived from several hundred expanded graft clones.

Unique molecular identifiers were used to barcode this TCRbeta library. TCRdb reanalysed the PCR reads using MiXCR and keeps one entry per CDR3 protein. The table records 200,000 to 300,000 distinct CDR3 sequences, about 23% of them present only once. At least ten counts were recorded for this clonotype. Its specificity is unknown. This specimen was PBMCs, taken before TCRalphabeta/CD19-depleted stem cell transplant. The sequence was obtained from a girl aged 2 to 10 with Fanconi anemia, due to receive a stem cell transplant.

The CDR3 is CASTKTSGRTDTQYF. CDR3 coding DNA: TGTGCCAGCACCAAGACTAGCGGGAGGACAGATACGCAGTATTTT. The chain uses TRBV12-3 or TRBV12-4 and TRBJ2-3, with 13 bases that match TRBD2. The V segment lost 7 bases and the J segment 3 bases; nucleotides outside the gene matches: 4. This CDR3 has 15 amino acids.